One sample yielded the 19 T cell receptor beta chains listed below, sequenced in a study of T cell changes during pregnancy in multiple sclerosis (dated 2019 in TCRdb). Preparation of the library involved the immunoSEQ multiplex PCR assay. This is the immuneACCESS table as TCRdb keeps it, with only in-frame sequences that have V and J called. A part of the clones is gone; compared with another copy, unresolved V genes explain less than half, and the rest is unexplained. The sample includes 60,000 to 85,000 clones, with about 91% observed a single time. In total, the top ten clones hold over 1.3% of the sample. The sequenced sample was peripheral blood, obtained in the second trimester of pregnancy. Receptors originate from a female donor in good health, enrolled as a control in a pregnancy study.

This chain joins TRBV28 and TRBJ2-3, with D possibly TRBD2 on 6 matching bases. V was clipped by 6 bases and J by 0 bases, with 13 bases between them. Germline CDR1 and CDR2: MDHEN and SYDVKM. The CDR3 covers 15 residues. CDR3 in amino acids: CASSRDWASTDTQYF. The CDR3 DNA follows: TGTGCCAGCAGCCGGGACTGGGCTAGCACAGATACGCAGTATTTT.

The chain combines TRBV9 with TRBJ2-6; unclear D gene. There are 13 residues in the CDR3. CDR1 is SGDLS and CDR2 is YYNGEE in the germline V gene. The V end was cut by 4 bases, the J end by 1 base, with 3 bases between. The CDR3 DNA sequence: TGTGCCAGCAGCACTTCTGGGGCCAACGTCCTGACTTTC. Its translation is CASSTSGANVLTF.

This chain joins TRBV19 and TRBJ1-1, with D possibly matching TRBD1 (6 bases). Trimming removed 7 bases at V and 0 bases at J, with 15 bases between. This CDR3 region has 15 residues. CDR1 and CDR2 (germline): LNHDA, SQIVND (reference sequence). This CDR3 reads CASKKQGRMNTEAFF. The CDR3, as DNA: TGTGCCAGTAAGAAGCAGGGGCGAATGAACACTGAAGCTTTCTTT.

The chain carries TRBV9 and TRBJ2-7, with a tentative D call TRBD1 (5 bases). V was cut by 4 bases and J by 6 bases, with 17 bases left in between. The V gene's germline CDR1 is SGDLS and CDR2 YYNGEE. This CDR3 has 14 amino acids. The CDR3 DNA sequence: TGTGCCAGCAGCCCCCGTGCCCAGGGCGGCGAGCAGTACTTC. It translates to CASSPRAQGGEQYF.

This chain connects TRBV9 to TRBJ2-3; no clear D gene. Germline V CDR1 and CDR2: SGDLS, YYNGEE. The CDR3 is made up of 14 amino acids. The germline V and J ends were trimmed by 0 bases and 3 bases, with 8 bases remaining between them. The CDR3 loop reads CASSVDGETDTQYF. DNA for the CDR3: TGTGCCAGCAGCGTAGACGGTGAAACAGATACGCAGTATTTT.

For this clone: Its ends do not fully match the called genes, so a read error is possible. The chain has TRBV7-7 and TRBJ2-1, with 8 bases identical to TRBD2. Per germline, CDR1 SSHAT and CDR2 FNYEAQ (reference sequence). The CDR3 has 14 amino acids. The CDR3 sequence is CASSVGGGYNEQFF. The CDR3 DNA reads TGTGCTAGCAGCGTCGGGGGGGGCTACAATGAGCAGTTCTTC.

The chain recombines TRBV27 with TRBJ2-6; D is unresolved. This CDR3 spans 14 amino acids. Per germline, CDR1 MNHEY and CDR2 SMNVEV (reference sequence). Trimming took off 4 bases at V and 4 bases at J, with 8 bases between the two ends. CDR3 sequence reads: CASSSSLGANVLTF. The CDR3 DNA sequence: TGTGCCAGCAGTTCATCCTTGGGGGCCAACGTCCTGACTTTC.

The genes are TRBV5-1 and TRBJ1-4; D might be TRBD1 (6 bases). CDR3 size: 14 residues. The germline gives CDR1 SGHRS, CDR2 YFSETQ. Trimming stripped 3 bases from V and 4 bases from J, with 10 bases between. The CDR3: CASSSDSFNEKLFF. The DNA of the CDR3 is TGCGCCAGCAGCTCGGACAGTTTTAATGAAAAACTGTTTTTT.

The rearrangement links TRBV2 to TRBJ2-7; no clear D gene. The CDR3 length is 11 residues. The germline gives CDR1 SNHLY, CDR2 FYNNEI. Between the trimmed V and J ends, which lost 4 bases and 4 bases, there was a span of 5 bases. Here the CDR3 reads CASSGEYEQYF. In nucleotides, the CDR3 is TGTGCCAGCAGTGGAGAGTACGAGCAGTACTTC.

The gene calls are TRBV9 and TRBJ2-1; 9 positions match TRBD1. The ends lost 4 bases at V and 2 bases at J; junction bases unmatched: 4. The CDR3 extends over 15 amino acids. CDR1 is SGDLS, CDR2 YYNGEE, per germline. In DNA, the CDR3 is TGTGCCAGCAGCCCTACAGGGGGCGCCTACAATGAGCAGTTCTTC. Translated, it gives CASSPTGGAYNEQFF. Filled out from reference TRBV9 and TRBJ2-1, the complete variable domain reads DSGVTQTPKHLITATGQRVTLRCSPRSGDLSVYWYQQSLDQGLQFLIQYYNGEERAKGNILERFSAQQFPDLHSELNLSSLELGDSALYFCASSPTGGAYNEQFFGPGTRLTVL.

The V and J genes are TRBV7-6 and TRBJ2-7, with 8 bases matching TRBD2. The CDR3 covers 15 residues. The V segment lost 1 base and the J segment 4 bases; nucleotides outside the gene matches: 6. Germline V gives CDR1 SGHVS, CDR2 FNYEAQ. The CDR3 sequence is CASSLGSGGTYEQYF. CDR3 DNA: TGTGCCAGCAGCTTAGGATCGGGGGGGACGTACGAGCAGTACTTC.

The V gene is TRBV6-1, the J gene TRBJ1-5; 7 nucleotides line up with TRBD1. The CDR3 sequence is 15 residues long. Germline V lookup: CDR1 MNHNS, CDR2 SASEGT. J lost 6 bases, V lost 4 bases, and 9 bases had no gene match. The CDR3 DNA reads TGTGCCAGCAGTGGTGAGACAGGGTTTGGTCAGCCCCAGCATTTT. This translates into CASSGETGFGQPQHF.

The rearrangement joins TRBV7-9 to TRBJ2-7; perhaps TRBD1 as D (6 bases). This CDR3 comprises 14 residues. Germline assignment: CDR1 SEHNR and CDR2 FQNEAQ (reference sequence). Trimming removed 7 bases at V and 1 base at J, with 14 bases between. In DNA form, the CDR3 reads TGTGCCAGCACCACCCAGGGGCAGTCCTACGAGCAGTACTTC. Its translation is CASTTQGQSYEQYF.

The chain's CDR3 is CASSIAGANLYNEQFF. As DNA, the CDR3 is TGTGCCAGTAGTATAGCAGGGGCCAATTTATACAATGAGCAGTTCTTC. The V gene is TRBV19, the J gene TRBJ2-1, with D tentatively TRBD1 (6 bases). The CDR3 length is 16 residues. V was clipped by 1 base and J by 4 bases, with 14 bases between them. Germline V lookup: CDR1 LNHDA, CDR2 SQIVND (reference sequence).

The CDR3 is CASSDREETQYF. CDR3 nucleotides: TGTGCCAGCAGCGACCGCGAAGAGACCCAGTACTTC. V gene TRBV9 combines with J gene TRBJ2-5, with D unresolved. The germline V and J ends were trimmed by 3 bases and 3 bases, with 6 bases remaining between them. This CDR3 is built from 12 residues. Germline CDR1 and CDR2: SGDLS and YYNGEE.

This clone has a single count. The chain joins TRBV2 to TRBJ2-3; 8 nucleotides line up with TRBD2. J was trimmed by 2 bases and V by 5 bases; bases with no gene match: 6. This CDR3 comprises 15 residues. Germline CDR1 reads SNHLY; CDR2 reads FYNNEI. Here the CDR3 reads CASSQVAGYTDTQYF. The CDR3 nucleotides are TGTGCCAGCAGTCAGGTAGCGGGATACACAGATACGCAGTATTTT.

This sequence joins TRBV28 and TRBJ2-2; TRBD2 might be the D (6 bases). Trimming took off 6 bases at V and 2 bases at J, with 13 bases between the two ends. CDR3 length: 15 residues. Germline lookup yields CDR1 MDHEN and CDR2 SYDVKM. The CDR3 DNA reads TGTGCCAGCAGCCCCCCGGGACTTAACACCGGGGAGCTGTTTTTT. Amino acids: CASSPPGLNTGELFF.

The chain joins TRBV10-2 to TRBJ1-1; D unresolved. This CDR3 contains 11 residues. Per germline, CDR1 WSHSY and CDR2 SAAADI. Trimming left V 5 bases short and J 5 bases short, with 6 bases between. CDR3 bases: TGCGCCAGCAGTAGAGGGACTGAAGCTTTCTTT. Translated, it gives CASSRGTEAFF.

The gene calls are TRBV6-6 and TRBJ2-3; the D gene is possibly TRBD2 (5 bases). This CDR3 spans 14 amino acids. Deletions cut 8 bases from V and 4 bases from J, with 16 bases between. Looked up from germline, CDR1 is MNHNY and CDR2 is SVGAGI (reference sequence). CDR3 sequence reads: CASAKWRQADTQYF. The CDR3 nucleotides read TGTGCCAGCGCAAAGTGGAGGCAGGCAGATACGCAGTATTTT.